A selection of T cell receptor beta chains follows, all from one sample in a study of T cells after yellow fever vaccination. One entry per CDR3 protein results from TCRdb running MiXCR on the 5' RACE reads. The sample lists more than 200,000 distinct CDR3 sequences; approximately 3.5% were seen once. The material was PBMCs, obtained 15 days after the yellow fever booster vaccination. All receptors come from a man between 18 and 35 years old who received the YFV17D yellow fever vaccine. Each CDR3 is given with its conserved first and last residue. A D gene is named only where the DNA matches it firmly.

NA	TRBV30	CAWSAFNMAFF
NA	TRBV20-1	CSATSGGSNQPQHF
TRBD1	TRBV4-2	CASNERDRGGGANVLTF
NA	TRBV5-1	CASSLGRLRGDTQYF
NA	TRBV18	CASSPSASGNTIYF
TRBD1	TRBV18	CASSPGQGARDQPQHF
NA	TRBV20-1	CSVRPGTSSTDTQYF
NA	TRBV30	CAWIQGASTDTQYF
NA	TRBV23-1	CASSQFSNQPQHF
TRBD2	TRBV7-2	CASSNSGGAHGELFF
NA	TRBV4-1	CASSQVKEARVTETQYF
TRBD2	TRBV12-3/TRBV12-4	CASSFRGSGGSYEQYF
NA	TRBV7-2	CASSLGLVAQYF
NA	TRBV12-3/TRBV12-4	CASSLQEGMIWAFF
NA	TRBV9	CASSTHPSGANVLTF
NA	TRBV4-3	CASSKEPPGHYTGELFF
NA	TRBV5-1	CASSRNPRDISGANVLTF